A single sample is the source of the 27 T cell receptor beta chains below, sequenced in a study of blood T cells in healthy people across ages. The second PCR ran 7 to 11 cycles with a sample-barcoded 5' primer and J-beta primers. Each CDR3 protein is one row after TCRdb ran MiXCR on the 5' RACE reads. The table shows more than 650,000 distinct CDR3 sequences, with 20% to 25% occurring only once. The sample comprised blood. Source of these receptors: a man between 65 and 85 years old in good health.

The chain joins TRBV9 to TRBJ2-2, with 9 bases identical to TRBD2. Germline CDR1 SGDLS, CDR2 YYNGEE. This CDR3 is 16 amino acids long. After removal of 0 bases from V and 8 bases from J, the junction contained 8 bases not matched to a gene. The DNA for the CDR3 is TGTGCCAGCAGCGTAGTAGGTAGCGGGAGTCTGGGGGAGCTGTTTTTT. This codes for CASSVVGSGSLGELFF.

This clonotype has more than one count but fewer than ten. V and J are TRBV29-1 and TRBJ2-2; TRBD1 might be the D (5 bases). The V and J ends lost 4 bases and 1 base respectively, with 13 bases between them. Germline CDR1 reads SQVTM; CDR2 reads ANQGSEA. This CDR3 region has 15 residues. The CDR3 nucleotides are TGCAGCGTTGGGGGCCGGCAGGGGAACACCGGGGAGCTGTTTTTT. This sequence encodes CSVGGRQGNTGELFF.

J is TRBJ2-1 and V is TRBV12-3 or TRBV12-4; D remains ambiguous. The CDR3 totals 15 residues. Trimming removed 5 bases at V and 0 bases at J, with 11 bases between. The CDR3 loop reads CASSLSLSSYNEQFF. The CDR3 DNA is TGTGCCAGCAGTCTTTCACTTAGCTCCTACAATGAGCAGTTCTTC.

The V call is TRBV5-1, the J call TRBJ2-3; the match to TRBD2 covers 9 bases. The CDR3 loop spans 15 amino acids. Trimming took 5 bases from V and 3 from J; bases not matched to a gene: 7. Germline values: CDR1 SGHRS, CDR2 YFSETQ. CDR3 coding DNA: TGCGCCAGCAGGGAGGGGACTAGCCCTACAGATACGCAGTATTTT. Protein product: CASREGTSPTDTQYF. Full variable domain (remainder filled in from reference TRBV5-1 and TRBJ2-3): KAGVTQTPRYLIKTRGQQVTLSCSPISGHRSVSWYQQTPGQGLQFLFEYFSETQRNKGNFPGRFSGRQFSNSRSEMNVSTLELGDSALYLCASREGTSPTDTQYFGPGTRLTVL.

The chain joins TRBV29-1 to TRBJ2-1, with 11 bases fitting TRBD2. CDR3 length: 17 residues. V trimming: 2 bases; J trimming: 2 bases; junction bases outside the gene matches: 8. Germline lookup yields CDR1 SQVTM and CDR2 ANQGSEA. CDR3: CSVEPTGTSGAYNEQFF. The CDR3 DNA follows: TGCAGCGTTGAACCTACCGGGACTAGCGGTGCCTACAATGAGCAGTTCTTC.

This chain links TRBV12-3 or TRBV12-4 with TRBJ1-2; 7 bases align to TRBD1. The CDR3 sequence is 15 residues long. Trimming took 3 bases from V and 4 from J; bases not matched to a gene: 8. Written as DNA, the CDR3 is TGTGCCAGCAGTTTGGGCAAAGGGGGCCGCTATGGCTACACCTTC. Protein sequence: CASSLGKGGRYGYTF.

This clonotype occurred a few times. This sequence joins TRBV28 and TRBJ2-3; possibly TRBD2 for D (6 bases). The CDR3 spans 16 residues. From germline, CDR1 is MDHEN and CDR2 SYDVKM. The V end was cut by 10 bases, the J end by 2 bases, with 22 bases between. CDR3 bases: TGTGCCACTATAGGAGGGGCAGGATCTTTCACAGATACGCAGTATTTT. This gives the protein CATIGGAGSFTDTQYF. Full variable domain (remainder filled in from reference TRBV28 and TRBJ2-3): DVKVTQSSRYLVKRTGEKVFLECVQDMDHENMFWYRQDPGLGLRLIYFSYDVKMKEKGDIPEGYSVSREKKERFSLILESASTNQTSMYLCATIGGAGSFTDTQYFGPGTRLTVL.

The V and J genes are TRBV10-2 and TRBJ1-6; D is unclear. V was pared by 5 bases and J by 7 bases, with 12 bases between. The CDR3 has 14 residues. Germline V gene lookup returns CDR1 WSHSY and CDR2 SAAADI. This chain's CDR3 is CASSPRSGNSPLHF. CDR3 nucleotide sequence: TGCGCCAGCAGTCCTAGGTCCGGGAATTCACCCCTCCACTTT.

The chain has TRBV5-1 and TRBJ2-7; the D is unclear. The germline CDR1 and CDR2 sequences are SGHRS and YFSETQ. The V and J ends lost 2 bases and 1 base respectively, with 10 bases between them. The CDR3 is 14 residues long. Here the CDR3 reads CASSFGPGSYEQYV. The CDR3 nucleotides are TGCGCCAGCAGCTTTGGACCCGGTTCCTACGAGCAGTACGTC.

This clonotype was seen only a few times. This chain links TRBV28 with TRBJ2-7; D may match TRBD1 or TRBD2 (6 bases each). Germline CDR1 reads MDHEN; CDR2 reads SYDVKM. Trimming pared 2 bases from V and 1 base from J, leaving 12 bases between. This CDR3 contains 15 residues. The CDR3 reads CASSLAGGGSYEQYV. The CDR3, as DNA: TGTGCCAGCAGTTTAGCCGGGGGCGGGTCCTACGAGCAGTACGTC.

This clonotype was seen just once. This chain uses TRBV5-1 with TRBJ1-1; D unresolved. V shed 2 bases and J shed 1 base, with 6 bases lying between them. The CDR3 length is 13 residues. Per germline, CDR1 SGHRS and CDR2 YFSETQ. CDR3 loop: CASSFDENTEAFF. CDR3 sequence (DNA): TGCGCCAGCAGCTTTGACGAGAACACTGAAGCTTTCTTT. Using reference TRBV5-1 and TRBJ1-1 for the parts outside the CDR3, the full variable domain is KAGVTQTPRYLIKTRGQQVTLSCSPISGHRSVSWYQQTPGQGLQFLFEYFSETQRNKGNFPGRFSGRQFSNSRSEMNVSTLELGDSALYLCASSFDENTEAFFGQGTRLTVV.

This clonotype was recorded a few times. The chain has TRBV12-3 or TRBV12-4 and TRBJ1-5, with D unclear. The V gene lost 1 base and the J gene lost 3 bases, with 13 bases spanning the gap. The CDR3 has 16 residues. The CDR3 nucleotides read TGTGCCAGCAGTTTAGAAGGGTTACTTAACAATCAGCCCCAGCATTTT. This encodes CASSLEGLLNNQPQHF.

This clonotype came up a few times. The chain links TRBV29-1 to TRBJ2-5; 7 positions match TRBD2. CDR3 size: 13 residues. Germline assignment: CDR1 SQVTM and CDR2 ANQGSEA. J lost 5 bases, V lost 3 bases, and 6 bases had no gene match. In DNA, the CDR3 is TGCAGCGTTGACAGGCAGGGAGGGGAGACCCAGTACTTC. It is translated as CSVDRQGGETQYF.

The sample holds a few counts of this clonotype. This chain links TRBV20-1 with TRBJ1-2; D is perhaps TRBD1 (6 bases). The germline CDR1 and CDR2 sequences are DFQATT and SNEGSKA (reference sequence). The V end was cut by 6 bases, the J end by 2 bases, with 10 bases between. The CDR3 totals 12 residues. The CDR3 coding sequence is TGCAGTGCGAGACAGGCAAACTATGGCTACACCTTC. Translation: CSARQANYGYTF.

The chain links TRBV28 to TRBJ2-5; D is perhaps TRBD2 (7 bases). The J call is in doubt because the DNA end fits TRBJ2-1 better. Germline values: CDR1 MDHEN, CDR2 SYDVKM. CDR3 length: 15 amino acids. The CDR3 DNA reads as TGTGCCAGCAGCTCGGGGGGCGGCATCTACAATGAGCAGTTCTTC. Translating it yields CASSSGGGIYNEQFF.

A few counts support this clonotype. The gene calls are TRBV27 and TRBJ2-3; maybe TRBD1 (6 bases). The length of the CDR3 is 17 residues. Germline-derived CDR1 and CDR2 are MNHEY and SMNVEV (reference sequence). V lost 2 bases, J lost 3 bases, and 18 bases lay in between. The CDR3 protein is CASSLKQQGPLTDTQYF. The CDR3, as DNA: TGTGCCAGCAGTTTAAAACAACAGGGACCCCTTACAGATACGCAGTATTTT.

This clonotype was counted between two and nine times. CDR3 nucleotides: TGCGCCAGCAGCCAAGAGGAGGGGGGACAGGGTGATTGTCGAGAGACCCAGTACTTC. Protein: CASSQEEGGQGDCRETQYF. This chain links TRBV4-3 with TRBJ2-5; 9 positions match TRBD1. J lost 4 bases, V lost 0 bases, and 15 bases had no gene match. The CDR3 is 19 residues long. Per germline, CDR1 LGHNA and CDR2 YSLEER.

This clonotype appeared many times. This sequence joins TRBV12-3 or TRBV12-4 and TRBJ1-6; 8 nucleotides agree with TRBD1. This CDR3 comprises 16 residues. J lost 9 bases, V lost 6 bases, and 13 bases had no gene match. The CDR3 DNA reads TGTGCCAGCAGCTTGACAGGGGAGTTTCTTAGTTCACCCCTCCACTTT. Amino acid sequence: CASSLTGEFLSSPLHF.

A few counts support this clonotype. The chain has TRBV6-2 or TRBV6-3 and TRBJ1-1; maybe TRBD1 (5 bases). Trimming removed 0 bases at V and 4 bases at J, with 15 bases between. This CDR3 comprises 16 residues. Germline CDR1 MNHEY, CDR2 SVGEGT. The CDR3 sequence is CASSYSQGGTSTEAFF. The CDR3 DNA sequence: TGTGCCAGCAGTTACTCGCAGGGAGGTACGTCCACTGAAGCTTTCTTT.

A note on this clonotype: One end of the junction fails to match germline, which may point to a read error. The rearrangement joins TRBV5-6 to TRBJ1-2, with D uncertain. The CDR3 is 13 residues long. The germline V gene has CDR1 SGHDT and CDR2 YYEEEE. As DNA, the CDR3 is TGTGCCAGCAGCGCCGGGCTTAGCTATGACTACACCTTC. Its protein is CASSAGLSYDYTF. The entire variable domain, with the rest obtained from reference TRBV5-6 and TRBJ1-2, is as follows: DAGVTQSPTHLIKTRGQQVTLRCSPKSGHDTVSWYQQALGQGPQFIFQYYEEEERQRGNFPDRFSGHQFPNYSSELNVNALLLGDSALYLCASSAGLSYDYTFGSGTRLTVV.

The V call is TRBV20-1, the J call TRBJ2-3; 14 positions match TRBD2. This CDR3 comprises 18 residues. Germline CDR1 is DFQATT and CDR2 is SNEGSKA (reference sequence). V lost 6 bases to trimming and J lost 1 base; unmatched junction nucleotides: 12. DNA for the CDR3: TGCAGTGCCGAGGACGGAGGACTAGCGGGAGGCCGCACAGATACGCAGTATTTT. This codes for CSAEDGGLAGGRTDTQYF.

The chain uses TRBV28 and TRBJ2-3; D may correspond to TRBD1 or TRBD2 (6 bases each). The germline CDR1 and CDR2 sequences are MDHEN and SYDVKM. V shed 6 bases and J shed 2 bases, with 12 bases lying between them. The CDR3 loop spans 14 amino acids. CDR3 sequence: CASSTGGPTDTQYF. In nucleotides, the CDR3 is TGTGCCAGCAGCACCGGGGGCCCCACAGATACGCAGTATTTT.

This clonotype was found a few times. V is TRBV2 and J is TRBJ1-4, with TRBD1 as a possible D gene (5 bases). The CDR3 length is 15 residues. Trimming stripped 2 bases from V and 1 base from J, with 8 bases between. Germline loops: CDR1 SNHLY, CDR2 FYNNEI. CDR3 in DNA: TGTGCCAGCAGTGAAAGGGGCAGAACTAATGAAAAACTGTTTTTT. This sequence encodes CASSERGRTNEKLFF.

The CDR3, as DNA: TGCAGTGCTAGAACTCAGACGATGAGCTCTGGGGCCAACGTCCTGACTTTC. Translation gives CSARTQTMSSGANVLTF. The chain has TRBV20-1 and TRBJ2-6; no definite D call. Per the germline V gene, CDR1 is DFQATT and CDR2 is SNEGSKA (reference sequence). V lost 2 bases and J lost 0, with 14 bases in between. CDR3 length: 17 amino acids.

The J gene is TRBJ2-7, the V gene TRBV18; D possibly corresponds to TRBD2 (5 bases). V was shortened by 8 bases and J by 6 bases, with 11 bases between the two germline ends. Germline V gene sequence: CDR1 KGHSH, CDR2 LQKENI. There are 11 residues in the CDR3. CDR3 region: CASMDLGEQYF. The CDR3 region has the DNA TGTGCCAGCATGGACTTAGGCGAGCAGTACTTC.

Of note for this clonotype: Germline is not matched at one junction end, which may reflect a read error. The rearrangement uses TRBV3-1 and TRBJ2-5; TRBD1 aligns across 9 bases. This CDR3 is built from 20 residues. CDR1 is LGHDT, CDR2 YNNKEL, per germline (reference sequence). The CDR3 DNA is TGTGCCAGCAGCCCCTTAAGACGGGGACAGGGAAGTTCGTGGACCTACGAGCAGTGCTTC. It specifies CASSPLRRGQGSSWTYEQCF.

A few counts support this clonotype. The CDR3 nucleotides read TGTGCCAGCAGTTTACCAACAGGGGGCCGGGAGACCCAGTACTTC. This encodes CASSLPTGGRETQYF. The rearrangement links TRBV28 to TRBJ2-5; 9 bases line up with TRBD1. The V gene end was trimmed by 2 bases and the J gene end by 5 bases; junction bases not matched to a gene: 6. Germline loops: CDR1 MDHEN, CDR2 SYDVKM. The CDR3 spans 15 residues.